A single sample gave rise to the 5 T cell receptor beta chains below, sequenced in a study of spatial heterogeneity in lung cancer. The time point is: sample taken at primary tumor resection. The study sequenced unsorted whole RNA from tumor, nontumor lung or frozen PBMC. TCRdb processed the 5' RACE reads anew with MiXCR; each CDR3 protein has one entry. The sample holds under 100,000 distinct CDR3 sequences; 7.5% to 10% are singletons and the top ten take less than 8.5%. Sequencing was performed on PBMCs, taken at surgery. The receptors originated from a male donor with early-stage non-small cell lung cancer.

This clonotype was detected only a few times. This chain joins TRBV12-3 or TRBV12-4 and TRBJ2-2; D is undetermined. The V and J ends lost 5 bases and 6 bases respectively, with 7 bases between them. The CDR3 runs 12 residues. CDR3 bases: TGTGCCAGCAGTGACTTGTCCGGGGAGCTGTTTTTT. It codes for CASSDLSGELFF.

The chain employs TRBV18 and TRBJ2-5; D is undetermined. Germline-derived CDR1 and CDR2 are KGHSH and LQKENI. The V gene lost 6 bases and the J gene lost 1 base, with 12 bases spanning the gap. The CDR3 length is 14 residues. The CDR3 is CASSQNSGQETQYF. CDR3 sequence (DNA): TGTGCCAGCTCCCAAAACTCGGGCCAAGAGACCCAGTACTTC.

This clonotype was found a few times. The CDR3 region is CASSKYDTQYF. The CDR3 nucleotides are TGTGCCAGCAGCAAATATGATACGCAGTATTTT. The J gene is TRBJ2-3, the V gene TRBV21-1. TRBV21-1 is listed as a pseudogene. The CDR3 runs 11 residues.

This clonotype was counted once. The gene calls are TRBV15 and TRBJ2-5; D not certain. Germline V gives CDR1 LNHNV, CDR2 YYDKDF (reference sequence). There are 17 residues in the CDR3. Between the trimmed V and J ends, which lost 5 bases and 3 bases, there was a span of 22 bases. DNA for the CDR3: TGTGCCACCAGCTCGAGCCGAGAGACCGCAGCCGAAGAGACCCAGTACTTC. Residues: CATSSSRETAAEETQYF.

This clonotype was seen a handful of times. V is TRBV28 and J is TRBJ1-5; 8 nucleotides line up with TRBD1. The ends lost 3 bases at V and 7 bases at J; junction bases unmatched: 5. The germline gives CDR1 MDHEN, CDR2 SYDVKM. There are 14 residues in the CDR3. CDR3 sequence reads: CASSLQGARQPQHF. CDR3 nucleotide sequence: TGTGCCAGCAGTTTGCAGGGGGCGCGGCAGCCCCAGCATTTT. The whole variable domain, remainder taken from reference TRBV28 and TRBJ1-5, is DVKVTQSSRYLVKRTGEKVFLECVQDMDHENMFWYRQDPGLGLRLIYFSYDVKMKEKGDIPEGYSVSREKKERFSLILESASTNQTSMYLCASSLQGARQPQHFGDGTRLSIL.